The text below deals with one TCR beta chain. The data were produced by immunoSEQ multiplex PCR, yet TCRdb's version contains in-frame clones alone and is incomplete. The sample lists some 2,500,000 clones; less than 95% were seen once. The data derive from a study of shared clonotypes between healthy human individuals. Per the germline V gene, CDR1 is MDHEN and CDR2 is SYDVKM. The V end lost 6 bases, the J end lost 6 bases, and 20 bases lay between the germline ends. The CDR3 has 15 amino acids. Sequencing was carried out using naive CD4+ T cells from PBMCs. Indicated subset: CD45RA+ positively selected. The chain links TRBV28 to TRBJ1-2; the D gene is possibly TRBD1 (6 bases). The receptor comes from a man between 18 and 35 years old in good health. Some clones in this sample may be carry-over from other donors' samples. The CDR3 reads CASSTHSPGDDGYTF. The CDR3, as DNA: TGTGCCAGCAGCACTCACAGTCCAGGGGATGATGGCTACACCTTC.